One sample yielded the 2 T cell receptor beta chains listed below, sequenced in a study of T-cell memory formation after mild COVID-19. TCRdb re-derived calls from the 5' RACE reads in MiXCR, one entry per CDR3 protein. The sample has under 200,000 distinct CDR3 sequences; 11% are singletons. The material sequenced was PBMCs or a T cell subset sorted from them (not recorded which). The source is a man younger than 35 who had mild COVID-19 (a few samples of this study predate the infection). Cell type and time point are not known.

V is TRBV7-2 and J is TRBJ2-3; perhaps TRBD2 as D (6 bases). Germline V gene data show CDR1 as SGHTA and CDR2 as FQGNSA. V was clipped by 0 bases and J by 5 bases, with 12 bases between them. CDR3 size: 15 residues. The CDR3 spells CASSLAGGAGDTQYF. CDR3 nucleotides: TGTGCCAGCAGCTTAGCTGGCGGGGCCGGAGATACGCAGTATTTT.

The chain uses TRBV2 and TRBJ1-6, with a tentative D call TRBD1 (5 bases). Germline V gives CDR1 SNHLY, CDR2 FYNNEI. Trimming removed 9 bases from V and 7 bases from J, with 16 bases in between. This CDR3 spans 14 amino acids. The CDR3 protein is CASRRDSLNSPLHF. The CDR3 DNA is TGTGCCAGTAGAAGAGACAGTCTGAATTCACCCCTCCACTTT.